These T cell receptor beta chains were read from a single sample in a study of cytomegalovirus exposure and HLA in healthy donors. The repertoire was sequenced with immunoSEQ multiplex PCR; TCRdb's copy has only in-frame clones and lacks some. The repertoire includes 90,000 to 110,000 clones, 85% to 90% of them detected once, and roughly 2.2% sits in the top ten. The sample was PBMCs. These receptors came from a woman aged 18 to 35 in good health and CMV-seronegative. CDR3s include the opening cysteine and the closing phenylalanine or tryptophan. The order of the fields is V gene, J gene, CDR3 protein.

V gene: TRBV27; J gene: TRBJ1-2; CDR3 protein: CASSLRGGYGYTF
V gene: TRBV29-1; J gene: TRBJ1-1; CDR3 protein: CSVNPGLTNTEAFF
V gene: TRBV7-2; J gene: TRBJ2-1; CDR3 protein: CASSLVTSGNENEQFF
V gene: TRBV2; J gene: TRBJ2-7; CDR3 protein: CASSVFAGGTYEQYF
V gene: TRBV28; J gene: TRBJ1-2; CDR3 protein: CASSLGRSNYGYTF
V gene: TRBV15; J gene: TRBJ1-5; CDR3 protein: CATGVTGAQPQHF
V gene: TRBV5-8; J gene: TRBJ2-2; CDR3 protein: CASSLDRGIRNTGELFF
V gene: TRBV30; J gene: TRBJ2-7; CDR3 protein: CAWRGQGALDEQYF
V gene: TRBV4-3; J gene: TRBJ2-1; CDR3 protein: CASSQEVAGGYNEQFF
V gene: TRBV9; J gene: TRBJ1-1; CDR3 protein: CASSTGFEAFF
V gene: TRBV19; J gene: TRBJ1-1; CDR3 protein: CASSGTLTEGTEAFF
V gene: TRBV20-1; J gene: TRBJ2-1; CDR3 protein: CSAPLFNEQFF
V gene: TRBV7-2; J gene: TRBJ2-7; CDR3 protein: CASSPAGGRAGNEQYF
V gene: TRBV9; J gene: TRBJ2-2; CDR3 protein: CASSVYRTGGAGTGELFF